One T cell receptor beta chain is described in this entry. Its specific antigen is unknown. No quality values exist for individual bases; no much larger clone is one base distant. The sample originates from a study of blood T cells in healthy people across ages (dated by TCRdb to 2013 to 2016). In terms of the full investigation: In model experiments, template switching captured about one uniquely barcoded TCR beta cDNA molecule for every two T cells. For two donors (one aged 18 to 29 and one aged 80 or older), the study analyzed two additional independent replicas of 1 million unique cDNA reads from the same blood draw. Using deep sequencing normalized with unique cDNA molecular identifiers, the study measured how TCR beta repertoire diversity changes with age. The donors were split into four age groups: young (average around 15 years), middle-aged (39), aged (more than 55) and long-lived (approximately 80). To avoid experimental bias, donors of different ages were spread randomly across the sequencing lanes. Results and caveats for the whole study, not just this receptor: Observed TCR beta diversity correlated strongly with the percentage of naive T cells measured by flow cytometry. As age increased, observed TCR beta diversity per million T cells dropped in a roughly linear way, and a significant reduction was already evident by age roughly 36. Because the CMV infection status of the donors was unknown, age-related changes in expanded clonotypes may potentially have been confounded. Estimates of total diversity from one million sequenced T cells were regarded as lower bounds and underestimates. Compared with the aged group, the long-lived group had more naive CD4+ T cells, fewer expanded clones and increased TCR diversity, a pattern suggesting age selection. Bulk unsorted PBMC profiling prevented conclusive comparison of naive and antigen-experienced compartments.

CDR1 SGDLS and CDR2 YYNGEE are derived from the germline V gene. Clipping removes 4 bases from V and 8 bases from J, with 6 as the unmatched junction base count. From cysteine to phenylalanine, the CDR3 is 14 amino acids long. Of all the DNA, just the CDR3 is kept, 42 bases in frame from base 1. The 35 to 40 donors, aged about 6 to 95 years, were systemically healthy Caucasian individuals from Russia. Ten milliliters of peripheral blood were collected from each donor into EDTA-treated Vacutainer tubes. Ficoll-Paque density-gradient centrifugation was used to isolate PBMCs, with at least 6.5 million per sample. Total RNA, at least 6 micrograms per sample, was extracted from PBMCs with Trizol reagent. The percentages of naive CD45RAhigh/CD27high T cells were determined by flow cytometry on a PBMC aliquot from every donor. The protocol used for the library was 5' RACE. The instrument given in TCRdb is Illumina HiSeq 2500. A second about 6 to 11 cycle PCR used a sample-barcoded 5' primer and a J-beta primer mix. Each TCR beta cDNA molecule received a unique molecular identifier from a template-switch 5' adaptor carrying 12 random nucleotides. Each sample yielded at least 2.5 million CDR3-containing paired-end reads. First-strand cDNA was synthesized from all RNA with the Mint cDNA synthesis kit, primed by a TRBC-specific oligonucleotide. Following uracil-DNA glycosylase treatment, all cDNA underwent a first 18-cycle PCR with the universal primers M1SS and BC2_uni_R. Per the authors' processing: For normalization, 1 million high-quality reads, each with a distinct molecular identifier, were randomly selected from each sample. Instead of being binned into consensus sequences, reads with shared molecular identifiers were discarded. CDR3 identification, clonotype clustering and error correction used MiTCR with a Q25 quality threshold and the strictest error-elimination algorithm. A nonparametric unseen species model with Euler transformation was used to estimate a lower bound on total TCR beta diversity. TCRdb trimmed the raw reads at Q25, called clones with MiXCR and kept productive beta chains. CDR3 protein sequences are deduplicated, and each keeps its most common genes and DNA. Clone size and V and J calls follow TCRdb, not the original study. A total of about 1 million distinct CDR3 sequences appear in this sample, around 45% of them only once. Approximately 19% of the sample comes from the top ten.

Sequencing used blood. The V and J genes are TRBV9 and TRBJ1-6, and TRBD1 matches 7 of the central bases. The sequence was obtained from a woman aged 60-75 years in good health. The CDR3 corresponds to CASSIGQADSPLHF. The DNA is TGTGCCAGCAGCATCGGACAGGCAGATTCACCCCTCCACTTT.